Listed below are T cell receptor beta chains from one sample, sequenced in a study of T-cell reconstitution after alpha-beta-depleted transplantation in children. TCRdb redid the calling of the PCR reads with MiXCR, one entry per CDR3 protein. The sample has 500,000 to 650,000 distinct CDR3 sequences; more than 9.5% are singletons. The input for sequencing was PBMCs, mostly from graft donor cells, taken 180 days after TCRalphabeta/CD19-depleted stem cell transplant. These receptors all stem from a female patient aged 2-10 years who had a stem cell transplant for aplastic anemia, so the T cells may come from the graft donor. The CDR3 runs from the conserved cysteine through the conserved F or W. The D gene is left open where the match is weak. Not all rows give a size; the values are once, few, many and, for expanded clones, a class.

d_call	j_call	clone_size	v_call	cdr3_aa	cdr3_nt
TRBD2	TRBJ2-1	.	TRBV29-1	CSVGLAGGYNEQFF	TGCAGCGTTGGACTAGCGGGGGGATACAATGAGCAGTTCTTC
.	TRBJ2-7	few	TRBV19	CASSIGRTVQGEQYF	TGTGCCAGTAGTATTGGGCGGACTGTCCAAGGCGAGCAGTACTTC
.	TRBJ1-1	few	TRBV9	CASSLPPDPMNTEAFF	TGTGCCAGCAGCCTTCCTCCGGATCCGATGAACACTGAAGCTTTCTTT
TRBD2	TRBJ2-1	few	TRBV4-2	CASSPQGLAGAPIYNEQFF	TGTGCCAGCAGCCCGCAGGGACTAGCGGGAGCCCCCATCTACAATGAGCAGTTCTTC
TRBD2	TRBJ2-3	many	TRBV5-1	CASSLDGTSGTDTQYF	TGCGCCAGCAGCTTGGACGGGACTAGCGGCACAGATACGCAGTATTTT
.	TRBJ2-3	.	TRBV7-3	CASGLTGSPDTQYF	TGTGCCAGCGGTCTTACTGGGTCCCCAGATACGCAGTATTTT
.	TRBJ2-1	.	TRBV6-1	CASSQQLAYNEQFF	TGTGCCAGCAGTCAACAACTAGCTTACAATGAGCAGTTCTTC
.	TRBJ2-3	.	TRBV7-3	CASSLTRNRWDTQYF	TGTGCCAGCAGCTTAACCCGCAACCGGTGGGATACGCAGTATTTT
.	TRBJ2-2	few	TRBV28	CASRHRVINTGELFF	TGTGCCAGCAGACACAGGGTAATCAACACCGGGGAGCTGTTTTTT
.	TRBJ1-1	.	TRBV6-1	CASSVRGYTEAFF	TGTGCCAGCAGTGTGCGGGGGTACACTGAAGCTTTCTTT
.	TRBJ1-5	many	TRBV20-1	CSAGTGNQPQHF	TGCAGTGCTGGGACGGGCAATCAGCCCCAGCATTTT